A single sample is the source of the 27 T cell receptor beta chains below, sequenced in a study of vaccination and CD4 T cells after COVID-19 (dated by TCRdb to the early 2020s). Read against the paper, the sample's treatment or condition label means: approximately 10-day PBMC culture with coronavirus spike peptide pools or control peptides (ViraFEST assay). The library was prepared using PCR. The sequencing machine was an Illumina iSeq 100. TCR sequencing of DNA from cultured CD4+ T cells used the Oncomine TCR Beta short-read assay at the Johns Hopkins FTIC core. The public reads were reanalyzed by TCRdb: fastp trimming at Q25, MiXCR alignment, in-frame beta chains only. A single entry per CDR3 protein holds the most common genes and DNA from its merged rows. The sample records some 22,000 distinct CDR3 sequences, 55% to 65% of which are singletons. In total, the top ten clones hold 20% to 25% of the sample.

Their antigens remain unidentified. Sequencing was performed on CD4+ T cells from blood, cultured in vitro, taken before SARS-CoV-2 vaccination. All receptors derive from a human donor who received a COVID-19 vaccine.

The chain employs TRBV15 and TRBJ1-2; D unresolved. CDR3 length: 16 residues. The germline V and J ends were trimmed by 0 bases and 3 bases, with 14 bases remaining between them. Germline V CDR1 and CDR2: LNHNV, YYDKDF (reference sequence). CDR3 residues: CATSRDSLFLDYGYTF. The CDR3, as DNA: TGTGCCACCAGCAGAGATTCCCTTTTTTTGGACTATGGCTACACCTTC.

The CDR3 reads CASSSDVAANIAFF. The CDR3 DNA reads as TGTGCCAGCAGCTCGGACGTCGCCGCAAATATAGCTTTCTTT. V gene TRBV7-9 combines with J gene TRBJ1-1; unclear D gene. V was cut by 4 bases and J by 10 bases, with 19 bases left in between. The V gene's germline CDR1 is SEHNR and CDR2 FQNEAQ (reference sequence). The CDR3 extends over 14 amino acids.

The rearrangement joins TRBV12-3 or TRBV12-4 to TRBJ2-1, with 9 positions matching TRBD2. V was clipped by 6 bases and J by 2 bases; unmatched bases: 5. This CDR3 spans 15 amino acids. The CDR3 spells CASSRQRGAYNEQFF. In DNA form, the CDR3 reads TGTGCCAGCAGCCGTCAGCGGGGGGCCTACAATGAGCAGTTCTTC.

The chain combines TRBV20-1 with TRBJ2-5; 13 bases map to TRBD2. The CDR3 is 16 residues long. J was trimmed by 1 base and V by 3 bases; bases with no gene match: 5. Germline-derived CDR1 and CDR2 are DFQATT and SNEGSKA (reference sequence). CDR3: CSASPRTSGGQETQYF. The CDR3 region has the DNA TGCAGTGCTAGCCCCAGGACTAGCGGGGGCCAAGAGACCCAGTACTTC.

The chain employs TRBV27 and TRBJ1-2; D might be TRBD1 (5 bases). Germline loops: CDR1 MNHEY, CDR2 SMNVEV (reference sequence). Trimming left V 3 bases short and J 8 bases short, with 16 bases between. The CDR3 extends over 14 amino acids. Here the CDR3 reads CASSFGPSTDGYTF. The CDR3 nucleotides are TGTGCCAGCAGTTTTGGACCGTCGACAGACGGCTACACCTTC.

V usage is TRBV15 and J usage is TRBJ2-1, with D tentatively TRBD1 (6 bases). Germline V gene data show CDR1 as LNHNV and CDR2 as YYDKDF (reference sequence). This CDR3 has 16 residues. The V end lost 5 bases, the J end lost 3 bases, and 17 bases lay between the germline ends. CDR3 region: CATSPKGDRFYNEQFF. DNA of the CDR3: TGTGCCACCAGCCCTAAAGGCGACAGGTTCTACAATGAGCAGTTCTTC.

J is TRBJ2-5 and V is TRBV30; TRBD1 matches at 7 bases. The CDR3 runs to 11 residues. The V segment lost 5 bases and the J segment 5 bases; nucleotides outside the gene matches: 2. Germline V gene data show CDR1 as GTSNPN and CDR2 as SVGIG (reference sequence). DNA for the CDR3: TGTGCCTGGGCGGACAGGGAGACCCAGTACTTC. It translates to CAWADRETQYF.

The chain carries TRBV6-1 and TRBJ1-2; D may be TRBD1 (6 bases). The CDR3 spans 14 residues. Between the trimmed V and J ends, which lost 7 bases and 2 bases, there was a span of 14 bases. CDR1 and CDR2 (germline): MNHNS, SASEGT. The CDR3 here is CASKQTGYNYGYTF. For the CDR3, the DNA is TGTGCCAGCAAACAAACAGGGTACAACTATGGCTACACCTTC.

This clonotype has more than one count but fewer than ten. The rearrangement links TRBV28 to TRBJ1-2; 11 bases line up with TRBD1. The CDR3 has 15 amino acids. Germline CDR1 is MDHEN and CDR2 is SYDVKM. Losses at the gene ends were 5 bases for V and 4 bases for J; bases not matched to a gene: 6. The DNA of the CDR3 is TGTGCCAGCAGTCCCTCGGACAGGGGGCCCTATGGCTACACCTTC. Protein sequence: CASSPSDRGPYGYTF.

The table lists this clonotype with a few counts. The V gene is TRBV6-1, the J gene TRBJ1-6; D is uncertain. The germline CDR1 and CDR2 sequences are MNHNS and SASEGT. The CDR3 spans 13 residues. The germline V and J ends were trimmed by 8 bases and 5 bases, with 10 bases remaining between them. CDR3 sequence (DNA): TGTGCCAGCCTCGAATCCAATAATTCACCCCTCCACTTT. Protein sequence: CASLESNNSPLHF.

The gene calls are TRBV6-5 and TRBJ1-6; possible D gene TRBD1, 5 bases. This CDR3 is built from 16 residues. V was trimmed by 3 bases and J by 7 bases, leaving 16 bases between them. CDR1 MNHEY and CDR2 SVGAGI come from the germline V gene. This chain's CDR3 is CASSYSPGANNSPLHF. The CDR3 DNA sequence: TGTGCCAGCAGTTATTCTCCCGGGGCGAACAATTCACCCCTCCACTTT.

The chain recombines TRBV20-1 with TRBJ1-5; 8 bases are a match to TRBD1. Germline assignment: CDR1 DFQATT and CDR2 SNEGSKA (reference sequence). The CDR3 is 16 residues long. Germline trimming cut 1 base from V and 2 bases from J; bases unmatched to any gene: 7. In DNA, the CDR3 is TGCAGTGCTAGAGTCCCGACAGGGGAAGGCAATCAGCCCCAGCATTTT. Its translation: CSARVPTGEGNQPQHF.

By share of the sample, this clonotype is medium-sized. This chain connects TRBV20-1 to TRBJ1-2; D gene uncertain. V was cut by 6 bases and J by 4 bases, with 12 bases left in between. CDR1 DFQATT and CDR2 SNEGSKA come from the germline V gene (reference sequence). This CDR3 contains 12 residues. CDR3 protein: CSADRAAYGYTF. In nucleotides, the CDR3 is TGCAGTGCGGACCGGGCCGCCTATGGCTACACCTTC.

The chain joins TRBV6-2 or TRBV6-3 to TRBJ2-1; TRBD2 agrees at 9 bases. CDR3 length equals 15 residues. Germline values: CDR1 MNHEY, CDR2 SVGEGT. Trimming at V came to 5 bases and at J to 3 bases, leaving 5 bases not matched to a gene. The CDR3 DNA is TGTGCCAGCAGTAGGAGCGGGGGGAACTACAATGAGCAGTTCTTC. Residues: CASSRSGGNYNEQFF.

The CDR3 sequence: CASRDDQPQHF. The CDR3 DNA is TGTGCCAGCAGAGACGATCAGCCCCAGCATTTT. The rearrangement joins TRBV25-1 to TRBJ1-5; D gene uncertain. The germline gives CDR1 MGHDK, CDR2 SYGVNS. Between the trimmed V and J ends, which lost 6 bases and 5 bases, there was a span of 5 bases. The CDR3 runs 11 residues.

The V call is TRBV7-9, the J call TRBJ2-3; D is uncertain. The CDR3 loop spans 15 amino acids. Germline CDR1 SEHNR, CDR2 FQNEAQ (reference sequence). The V and J ends lost 1 base and 2 bases respectively, with 10 bases between them. Here the CDR3 DNA reads TGTGCCAGCAGCTTAGGGCAGTTGTCCACAGATACGCAGTATTTT. It is translated as CASSLGQLSTDTQYF.

V gene TRBV10-1 combines with J gene TRBJ2-7; TRBD2 matches at 8 bases. The CDR3 consists of 14 residues. Germline assignment: CDR1 WNHNN and CDR2 SYGVQD (reference sequence). With V trimmed by 4 bases and J by 1 base, 3 bases remained unmatched. For the CDR3, the DNA is TGCGCCAGCAGTGCCGGGGGGGAATCCTACGAGCAGTACTTC. Its translation is CASSAGGESYEQYF.

The V and J genes are TRBV6-1 and TRBJ1-2, with TRBD1 matching 8 bases. CDR1 and CDR2 from the germline V gene are MNHNS and SASEGT. J lost 2 bases, V lost 1 base, and 9 bases had no gene match. The CDR3 loop spans 17 amino acids. CDR3 DNA: TGTGCCAGCAGTGAAGGGGGCATCAGGGGGCGGAACTATGGCTACACCTTC. Encoded protein: CASSEGGIRGRNYGYTF.

The chain couples TRBV7-3 to TRBJ2-5; 12 nucleotides line up with TRBD2. Germline CDR1 SGHTA, CDR2 FQGTGA. CDR3 length: 15 amino acids. With V trimmed by 5 bases and J by 3 bases, 4 bases remained unmatched. The DNA of the CDR3 is TGTGCCAGCAGCCTAGCGGGGGGGCGAGAAGAGACCCAGTACTTC. The encoded protein is CASSLAGGREETQYF.

The J gene is TRBJ1-3, the V gene TRBV9; D ambiguous. Trimming pared 0 bases from V and 4 bases from J, leaving 11 bases between. Looked up from germline, CDR1 is SGDLS and CDR2 is YYNGEE. This CDR3 is 15 amino acids long. The CDR3 DNA reads as TGTGCCAGCAGCGTAGGAGGTGGATCCGGAAACACCATATATTTT. Its protein product is CASSVGGGSGNTIYF.

V usage is TRBV6-1 and J usage is TRBJ1-6; TRBD1 is a possible D gene (6 bases). In germline, CDR1 is MNHNS, CDR2 SASEGT. V shed 4 bases and J shed 1 base, with 17 bases lying between them. The CDR3 covers 18 residues. Here the CDR3 DNA reads TGTGCCAGCAGTGTCCGCACAGGGAGGGGTTCCTATAATTCACCCCTCCACTTT. Protein: CASSVRTGRGSYNSPLHF.

V usage is TRBV5-8 and J usage is TRBJ1-2; 9 bases fit TRBD1. V gave up 4 bases and J gave up 12 bases; unmatched junction bases: 13. CDR1 is SGHTS, CDR2 YDEGEE, per germline. This CDR3 is built from 14 residues. CDR3 DNA sequence: TGTGCCAGCAGCCGACGGTTGGGACAGGGTCAGAACACCTTC. The encoded protein is CASSRRLGQGQNTF.

This chain links TRBV20-1 with TRBJ2-5, with TRBD2 matching 8 bases. V gave up 6 bases and J gave up 2 bases; unmatched junction bases: 8. The CDR3 covers 14 residues. CDR1 is DFQATT, CDR2 SNEGSKA, per germline (reference sequence). The CDR3 coding sequence is TGCAGTGCGTATGTAAGCGGGGGACAAGAGACCCAGTACTTC. Protein sequence: CSAYVSGGQETQYF.

J is TRBJ2-1 and V is TRBV7-9, with TRBD2 matching over 9 bases. V shed 5 bases and J 4 bases; nucleotides not matched to a gene: 18. Per germline, CDR1 SEHNR and CDR2 FQNEAQ (reference sequence). This CDR3 is built from 19 residues. CDR3 sequence reads: CASSGWGGVAGDTYNEQFF. The CDR3 DNA reads as TGTGCCAGCAGCGGTTGGGGTGGGGTAGCGGGGGATACATACAATGAGCAGTTCTTC.

This clonotype was detected only a few times. This sequence joins TRBV25-1 and TRBJ1-1; D remains ambiguous. Germline CDR1 and CDR2: MGHDK and SYGVNS. V was shortened by 6 bases and J by 1 base, with 3 bases between the two germline ends. CDR3 size: 11 residues. The CDR3 DNA sequence: TGTGCCAGCAGATCGAACACTGAAGCTTTCTTT. Protein sequence: CASRSNTEAFF.

This clonotype qualifies as medium-sized (0.01 to 0.1%). This chain links TRBV30 with TRBJ1-5, with D possibly matching TRBD1 (5 bases). Germline assignment: CDR1 GTSNPN and CDR2 SVGIG (reference sequence). Trimming stripped 3 bases from V and 4 bases from J, with 10 bases between. The CDR3 length is 13 residues. As DNA, the CDR3 is TGTGCCTGGAGGTCCAGGGATAATCAGCCCCAGCATTTT. It encodes CAWRSRDNQPQHF.

The genes are TRBV30 and TRBJ1-6, with TRBD1 identical over 9 bases. This CDR3 region has 15 residues. Germline CDR1 is GTSNPN and CDR2 is SVGIG (reference sequence). V lost 3 bases, J lost 9 bases, and 9 bases stayed unmatched. The CDR3 reads CAWRGTGFDSSPLHF. In DNA, the CDR3 is TGTGCCTGGAGGGGGACAGGGTTCGACTCTTCACCCCTCCACTTT.